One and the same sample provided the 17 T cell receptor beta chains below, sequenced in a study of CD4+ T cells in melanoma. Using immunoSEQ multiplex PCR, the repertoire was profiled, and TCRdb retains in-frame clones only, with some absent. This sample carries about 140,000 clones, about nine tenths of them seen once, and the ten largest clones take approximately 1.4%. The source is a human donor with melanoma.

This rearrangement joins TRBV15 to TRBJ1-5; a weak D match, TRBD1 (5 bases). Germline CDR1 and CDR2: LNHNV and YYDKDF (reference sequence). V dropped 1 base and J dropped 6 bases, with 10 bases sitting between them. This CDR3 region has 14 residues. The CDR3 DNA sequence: TGTGCCACCAGCAGAGGAGGGGCCGGTCAGCCCCAGCATTTT. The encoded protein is CATSRGGAGQPQHF.

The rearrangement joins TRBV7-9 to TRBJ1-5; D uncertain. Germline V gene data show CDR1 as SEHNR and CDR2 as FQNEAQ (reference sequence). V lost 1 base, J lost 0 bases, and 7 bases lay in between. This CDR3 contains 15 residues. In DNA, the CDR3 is TGTGCCAGCAGCTTAGGCAGTAATAGCAATCAGCCCCAGCATTTT. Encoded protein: CASSLGSNSNQPQHF. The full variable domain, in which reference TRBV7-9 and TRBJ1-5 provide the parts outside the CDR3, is DTGVSQNPRHKITKRGQNVTFRCDPISEHNRLYWYRQTLGQGPEFLTYFQNEAQLEKSRLLSDRFSAERPKGSFSTLEIQRTEQGDSAMYLCASSLGSNSNQPQHFGDGTRLSIL.

The CDR3 region has the DNA TGTGCCACCAAGGCCGGGTTAGATTTCAGTTATGGCTACACCTTC. It codes for CATKAGLDFSYGYTF. The genes are TRBV15 and TRBJ1-2; D unresolved. V dropped 7 bases and J dropped 5 bases, with 20 bases sitting between them. This CDR3 comprises 15 residues. Germline V gene data show CDR1 as LNHNV and CDR2 as YYDKDF (reference sequence).

Here the CDR3 reads CASSYQQLGGDEQYF. As DNA, the CDR3 is TGTGCCAGCAGTTACCAACAACTTGGGGGTGACGAGCAGTACTTC. The rearrangement links TRBV6-5 to TRBJ2-7, with D perhaps TRBD1 or TRBD2 (5 bases each). The CDR3 totals 15 residues. Per germline, CDR1 MNHEY and CDR2 SVGAGI. Trimming left V 2 bases short and J 5 bases short, with 16 bases between.

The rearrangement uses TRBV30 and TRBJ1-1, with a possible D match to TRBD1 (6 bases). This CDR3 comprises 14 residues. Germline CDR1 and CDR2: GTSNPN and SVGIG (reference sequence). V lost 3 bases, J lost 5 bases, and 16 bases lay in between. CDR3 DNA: TGTGCCTGGAGCAGGGGCAGGAAGGGTACTGAAGCTTTCTTT. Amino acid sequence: CAWSRGRKGTEAFF.

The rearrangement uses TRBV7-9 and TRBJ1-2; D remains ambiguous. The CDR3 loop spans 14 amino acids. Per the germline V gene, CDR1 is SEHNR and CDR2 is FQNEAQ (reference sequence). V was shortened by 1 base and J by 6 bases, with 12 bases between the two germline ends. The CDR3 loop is CASSLEADGNGYTF. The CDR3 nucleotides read TGTGCCAGCAGCTTAGAGGCGGATGGTAATGGCTACACCTTC.

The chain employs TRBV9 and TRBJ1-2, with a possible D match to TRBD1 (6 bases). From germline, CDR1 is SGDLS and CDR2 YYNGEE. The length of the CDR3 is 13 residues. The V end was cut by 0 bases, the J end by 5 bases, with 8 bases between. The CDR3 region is CASSVVRGYGYTF. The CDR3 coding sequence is TGTGCCAGCAGCGTAGTCAGGGGTTATGGCTACACCTTC.

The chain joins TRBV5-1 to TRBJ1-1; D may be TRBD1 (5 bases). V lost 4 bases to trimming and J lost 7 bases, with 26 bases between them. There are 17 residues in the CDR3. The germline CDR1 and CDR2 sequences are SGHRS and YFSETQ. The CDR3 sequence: CASSTRAVRTQPFEAFF. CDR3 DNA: TGCGCCAGCAGCACGCGGGCGGTCAGGACACAACCTTTTGAAGCTTTCTTT. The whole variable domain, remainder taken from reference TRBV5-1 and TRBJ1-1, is KAGVTQTPRYLIKTRGQQVTLSCSPISGHRSVSWYQQTPGQGLQFLFEYFSETQRNKGNFPGRFSGRQFSNSRSEMNVSTLELGDSALYLCASSTRAVRTQPFEAFFGQGTRLTVV.

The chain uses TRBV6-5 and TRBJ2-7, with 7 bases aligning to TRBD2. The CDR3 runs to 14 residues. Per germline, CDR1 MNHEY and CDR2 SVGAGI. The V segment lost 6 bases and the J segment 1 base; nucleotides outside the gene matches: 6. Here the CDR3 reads CASSRDYNSYEQYF. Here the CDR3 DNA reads TGTGCCAGCAGCCGGGACTACAATTCCTACGAGCAGTACTTC.

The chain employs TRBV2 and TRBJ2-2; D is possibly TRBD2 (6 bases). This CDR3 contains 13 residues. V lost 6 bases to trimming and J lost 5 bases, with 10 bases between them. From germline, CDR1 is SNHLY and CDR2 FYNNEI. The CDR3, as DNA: TGTGCCAGCAGGGCGGGGTGGACCGGGGAGCTGTTTTTT. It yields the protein CASRAGWTGELFF.

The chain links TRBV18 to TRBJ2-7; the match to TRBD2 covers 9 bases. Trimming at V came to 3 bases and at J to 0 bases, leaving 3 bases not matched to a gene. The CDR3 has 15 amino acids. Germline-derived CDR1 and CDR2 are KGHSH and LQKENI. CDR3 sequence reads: CASSPGLANSYEQYF. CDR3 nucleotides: TGTGCCAGCTCACCGGGACTAGCAAACTCCTACGAGCAGTACTTC.

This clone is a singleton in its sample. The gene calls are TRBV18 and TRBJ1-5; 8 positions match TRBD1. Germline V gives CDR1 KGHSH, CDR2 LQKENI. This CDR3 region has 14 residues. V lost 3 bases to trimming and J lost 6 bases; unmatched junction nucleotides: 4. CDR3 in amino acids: CASSPTGEGQPQHF. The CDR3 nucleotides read TGTGCCAGCTCACCGACAGGGGAGGGTCAGCCCCAGCATTTT. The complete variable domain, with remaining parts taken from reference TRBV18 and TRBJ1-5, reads NAGVMQNPRHLVRRRGQEARLRCSPMKGHSHVYWYRQLPEEGLKFMVYLQKENIIDESGMPKERFSAEFPKEGPSILRIQQVVRGDSAAYFCASSPTGEGQPQHFGDGTRLSIL.

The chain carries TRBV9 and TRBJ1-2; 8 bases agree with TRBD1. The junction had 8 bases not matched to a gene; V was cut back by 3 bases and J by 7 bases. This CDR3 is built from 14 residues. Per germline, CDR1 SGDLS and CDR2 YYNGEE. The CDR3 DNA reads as TGTGCCAGCAGCGGACCTCAGGGGGCGCCTGGCTACACCTTC. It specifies CASSGPQGAPGYTF.

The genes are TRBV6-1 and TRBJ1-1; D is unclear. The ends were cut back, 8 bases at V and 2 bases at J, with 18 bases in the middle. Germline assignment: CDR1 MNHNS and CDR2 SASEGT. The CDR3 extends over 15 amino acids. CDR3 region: CASGEPWGSNTEAFF. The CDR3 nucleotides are TGTGCCAGCGGGGAACCTTGGGGTAGTAACACTGAAGCTTTCTTT.

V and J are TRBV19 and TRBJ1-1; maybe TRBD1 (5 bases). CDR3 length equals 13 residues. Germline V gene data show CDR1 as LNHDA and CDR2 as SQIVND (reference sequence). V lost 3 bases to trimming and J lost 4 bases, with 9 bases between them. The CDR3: CASSIRGSTEAFF. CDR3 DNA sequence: TGTGCCAGTAGTATCCGGGGGAGCACTGAAGCTTTCTTT.

The CDR3 protein is CASSFRGPGDNTEAFF. DNA of the CDR3: TGTGCCAGCAGCTTCAGGGGCCCAGGGGACAACACTGAAGCTTTCTTT. This chain uses TRBV7-3 with TRBJ1-1, with D maybe TRBD1 (6 bases). The CDR3 length is 16 residues. Trimming removed 3 bases from V and 2 bases from J, with 16 bases in between. The germline V gene has CDR1 SGHTA and CDR2 FQGTGA.

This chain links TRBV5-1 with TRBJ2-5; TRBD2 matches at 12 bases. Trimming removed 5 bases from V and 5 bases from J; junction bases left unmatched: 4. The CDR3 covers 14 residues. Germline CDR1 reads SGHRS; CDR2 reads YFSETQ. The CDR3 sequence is CASSRLAGEETQYF. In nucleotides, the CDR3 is TGCGCCAGCAGTAGACTAGCGGGGGAGGAGACCCAGTACTTC.